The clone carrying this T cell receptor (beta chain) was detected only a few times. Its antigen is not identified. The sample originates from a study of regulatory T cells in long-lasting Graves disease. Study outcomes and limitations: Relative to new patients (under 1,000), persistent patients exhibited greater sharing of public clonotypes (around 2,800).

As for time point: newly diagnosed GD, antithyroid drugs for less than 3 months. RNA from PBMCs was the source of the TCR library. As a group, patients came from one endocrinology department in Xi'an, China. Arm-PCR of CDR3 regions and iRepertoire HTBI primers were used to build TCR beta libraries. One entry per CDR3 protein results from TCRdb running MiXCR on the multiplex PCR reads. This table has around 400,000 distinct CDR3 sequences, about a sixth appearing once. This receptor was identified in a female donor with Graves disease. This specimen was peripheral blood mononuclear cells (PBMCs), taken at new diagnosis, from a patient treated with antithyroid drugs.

CDR3 sequence: CASSSLPGLAAHEQYF. The CDR3 nucleotides are TGTGCCAGCAGTAGTCTTCCGGGACTAGCGGCCCACGAGCAGTACTTC. J is TRBJ2-7 and V is TRBV6-1; TRBD2 matches at 11 bases. The CDR3 is made up of 16 amino acids. With 5 bases clipped from V and 5 bases from J, the junction kept 11 bases outside the gene matches. CDR1 and CDR2 (germline): MNHNS, SASEGT.